Listed here are 30 T cell receptor beta chains from one sample, sequenced in a study of PD-L1 blockade in urothelial cancer. Clones were sequenced by immunoSEQ multiplex PCR, and TCRdb holds only the in-frame ones, with some missing. This sample has about 130,000 clones, with about 82% found just once. The time point here: peripheral blood 6 weeks after treatment start. The specimen comprised PBMCs, sampled around atezolizumab (anti-PD-L1) treatment. The receptors shown here come from a man aged 50-59 years with urothelial cancer.

This clone was picked up one time. The chain is built from TRBV5-6 and TRBJ2-1; 7 positions agree with TRBD2. Germline trimming cut 5 bases from V and 2 bases from J; bases unmatched to any gene: 4. The CDR3 sequence is 14 residues long. The germline CDR1 and CDR2 sequences are SGHDT and YYEEEE. As DNA, the CDR3 is TGTGCCAGCAGGGGGCTAGCGGCCTACAATGAGCAGTTCTTC. Translation: CASRGLAAYNEQFF.

The V and J genes are TRBV29-1 and TRBJ2-7; D gene unclear. Between the trimmed V and J ends, which lost 7 bases and 6 bases, there was a span of 16 bases. This CDR3 is 12 amino acids long. Per germline, CDR1 SQVTM and CDR2 ANQGSEA. This CDR3 reads CSGQAPAGEQYF. DNA of the CDR3: TGCAGCGGACAAGCCCCAGCCGGCGAGCAGTACTTC.

The rearrangement joins TRBV28 to TRBJ2-7, with D uncertain. V lost 10 bases, J lost 4 bases, and 11 bases lay in between. This CDR3 has 11 amino acids. Germline loops: CDR1 MDHEN, CDR2 SYDVKM. The CDR3 loop is CATSIGYEQYF. CDR3 sequence (DNA): TGTGCCACCAGCATCGGGTACGAGCAGTACTTC.

V and J are TRBV7-2 and TRBJ2-5; 8 nucleotides align to TRBD1. Germline values: CDR1 SGHTA, CDR2 FQGNSA. V shed 6 bases and J 7 bases; nucleotides not matched to a gene: 7. There are 13 residues in the CDR3. CDR3 protein: CASRTGTGGTQYF. The DNA of the CDR3 is TGTGCCAGCAGAACCGGGACAGGCGGGACCCAGTACTTC.

The chain combines TRBV5-1 with TRBJ2-7; 8 bases match TRBD2. CDR3 length: 14 residues. The V gene end was trimmed by 6 bases and the J gene end by 2 bases; junction bases not matched to a gene: 7. CDR1 and CDR2 from the germline V gene are SGHRS and YFSETQ. The CDR3 region is CASNPGAGAYEQYF. The CDR3 bases are TGCGCCAGCAACCCGGGAGCGGGAGCCTACGAGCAGTACTTC. Using reference TRBV5-1 and TRBJ2-7 for the parts outside the CDR3, the full variable domain is KAGVTQTPRYLIKTRGQQVTLSCSPISGHRSVSWYQQTPGQGLQFLFEYFSETQRNKGNFPGRFSGRQFSNSRSEMNVSTLELGDSALYLCASNPGAGAYEQYFGPGTRLTVT.

CDR3 in amino acids: CASSPGLAGYNEQFF. CDR3 coding DNA: TGTGCCAGCAGCCCAGGACTAGCGGGATACAATGAGCAGTTCTTC. The chain couples TRBV5-6 to TRBJ2-1, with TRBD2 matching 12 bases. V lost 4 bases, J lost 4 bases, and 3 bases stayed unmatched. Germline V lookup: CDR1 SGHDT, CDR2 YYEEEE. This CDR3 is 15 amino acids long.

The chain joins TRBV7-8 to TRBJ1-6; 9 bases fit TRBD1. The germline V gene has CDR1 SGHVS and CDR2 FQNEAQ. CDR3 length: 15 residues. The V and J ends lost 4 bases and 10 bases, in that order; junction bases with no gene match: 8. This CDR3 reads CASSSSGQGNSPLHF. The CDR3 nucleotides are TGTGCCAGCAGCTCCTCGGGACAGGGTAACTCACCCCTCCACTTT.

The rearrangement uses TRBV6-5 and TRBJ2-7, with 11 bases that match TRBD1. Germline V gene data show CDR1 as MNHEY and CDR2 as SVGAGI. After removal of 0 bases from V and 4 bases from J, the junction contained 5 bases not matched to a gene. The CDR3 loop spans 16 amino acids. CDR3 sequence (DNA): TGTGCCAGCAGTTACTCGGAGGGACAGGGGGTTTACGAGCAGTACTTC. Protein product: CASSYSEGQGVYEQYF.

This clone was observed a few times. V gene TRBV28 combines with J gene TRBJ2-6; tentatively, D is TRBD2 (6 bases). The V and J ends lost 8 bases and 4 bases respectively, with 6 bases between them. Germline V CDR1 and CDR2: MDHEN, SYDVKM. The CDR3 is 12 residues long. CDR3 coding DNA: TGTGCCAGCCGGGGGGGGGCCAACGTCCTGACTTTC. Its protein is CASRGGANVLTF.

The CDR3 here is CASSDRGRYGYTF. In DNA form, the CDR3 reads TGTGCCAGTAGTGACAGGGGACGTTATGGCTACACCTTC. The chain recombines TRBV19 with TRBJ1-2, with 8 nucleotides matching TRBD1. The V segment lost 5 bases and the J segment 5 bases; nucleotides outside the gene matches: 4. Germline CDR1 reads LNHDA; CDR2 reads SQIVND (reference sequence). The CDR3 is 13 amino acids.

Only one count was recorded for this clone. V gene TRBV27 combines with J gene TRBJ2-3, with 7 bases that match TRBD2. CDR1 is MNHEY, CDR2 SMNVEV, per germline (reference sequence). V lost 3 bases to trimming and J lost 4 bases; unmatched junction nucleotides: 4. The CDR3 length is 14 residues. CDR3 protein: CASSLGGSSDTQYF. CDR3 nucleotides: TGTGCCAGCAGTTTGGGCGGGAGCTCAGATACGCAGTATTTT.

The V gene is TRBV28, the J gene TRBJ1-6; the match to TRBD1 covers 8 bases. CDR1 is MDHEN, CDR2 SYDVKM, per germline. Germline trimming cut 6 bases from V and 9 bases from J; bases unmatched to any gene: 13. CDR3 length: 16 residues. The CDR3 reads CASSSPGQGQSSPLHF. DNA for the CDR3: TGTGCCAGCAGCAGCCCCGGACAGGGTCAAAGTTCACCCCTCCACTTT.

The chain combines TRBV5-1 with TRBJ2-5, with a tentative D call TRBD1 (6 bases). From germline, CDR1 is SGHRS and CDR2 YFSETQ. The CDR3 sequence is 16 residues long. Trimming stripped 4 bases from V and 5 bases from J, with 21 bases between. The chain's CDR3 is CASSGAGQGYGETQYF. CDR3 sequence (DNA): TGCGCCAGCAGCGGGGCAGGGCAGGGGTATGGCGAGACCCAGTACTTC.

V usage is TRBV18 and J usage is TRBJ1-5, with TRBD1 matching 8 bases. J lost 7 bases, V lost 5 bases, and 7 bases had no gene match. CDR1 and CDR2 (germline): KGHSH, LQKENI. This CDR3 region has 14 residues. The CDR3 nucleotides read TGTGCCAGCTCAATGACAGGGGACGGCCAGCCCCAGCATTTT. Translation gives CASSMTGDGQPQHF.

The J gene is TRBJ1-5, the V gene TRBV10-3, with D hard to call. The CDR3 has 13 residues. V was pared by 10 bases and J by 4 bases, with 14 bases between. The V gene's germline CDR1 is ENHRY and CDR2 SYGVKD. Here the CDR3 DNA reads TGTGCCACCGGGGAGGCAGAAAATCAGCCCCAGCATTTT. Encoded protein: CATGEAENQPQHF.

V and J are TRBV9 and TRBJ1-2, with D uncertain. The CDR3 has 14 residues. Germline CDR1 SGDLS, CDR2 YYNGEE. Trimming stripped 0 bases from V and 4 bases from J, with 10 bases between. CDR3: CASSVALEGYGYTF. In nucleotides, the CDR3 is TGTGCCAGCAGCGTAGCATTGGAGGGCTATGGCTACACCTTC.

The V call is TRBV7-8, the J call TRBJ2-1, with TRBD2 identical over 10 bases. Trimming at V came to 8 bases and at J to 9 bases, leaving 13 bases not matched to a gene. Germline values: CDR1 SGHVS, CDR2 FQNEAQ. The CDR3 is made up of 15 amino acids. CDR3 in amino acids: CASQRGDSGRSEQFF. CDR3 nucleotide sequence: TGTGCCAGCCAACGCGGGGATAGCGGGAGGAGTGAGCAGTTCTTC.

The chain has TRBV18 and TRBJ2-1; D remains ambiguous. V shed 0 bases and J shed 0 bases, with 9 bases lying between them. The CDR3 spans 16 residues. Germline CDR1 is KGHSH and CDR2 is LQKENI. Here the CDR3 reads CASSPPARISYNEQFF. The CDR3 DNA is TGTGCCAGCTCACCACCGGCACGAATCTCCTACAATGAGCAGTTCTTC. The full variable domain, in which reference TRBV18 and TRBJ2-1 provide the parts outside the CDR3, is NAGVMQNPRHLVRRRGQEARLRCSPMKGHSHVYWYRQLPEEGLKFMVYLQKENIIDESGMPKERFSAEFPKEGPSILRIQQVVRGDSAAYFCASSPPARISYNEQFFGPGTRLTVL.

The CDR3 DNA is TGTGCTAGTGGTTTGGACAGGGGGATAGCAGATACGCAGTATTTT. Protein product: CASGLDRGIADTQYF. The chain links TRBV12-5 to TRBJ2-3; 8 bases match TRBD1. The CDR3 consists of 15 residues. Germline CDR1 LGHNT, CDR2 FRNRAP. V shed 1 base, J shed 4 bases, and the junction held 4 bases outside the gene matches.

The genes are TRBV4-1 and TRBJ1-1; 7 bases align to TRBD1. This CDR3 has 15 amino acids. V lost 4 bases, J lost 1 base, and 6 bases stayed unmatched. Looked up from germline, CDR1 is MGHRA and CDR2 is YSYEKL. The CDR3 region is CASSPWDRGNTEAFF. CDR3 in DNA: TGCGCCAGCAGCCCATGGGACAGAGGGAACACTGAAGCTTTCTTT.

This chain uses TRBV6-1 with TRBJ1-5, with D hard to call. Germline lookup yields CDR1 MNHNS and CDR2 SASEGT. V was clipped by 6 bases and J by 6 bases, with 15 bases between them. The CDR3 loop spans 14 amino acids. The CDR3 nucleotides read TGTGCCAGCAGGGAACCGCTGGGAGGTCAGCCCCAGCATTTT. This codes for CASREPLGGQPQHF.

The rearrangement uses TRBV7-2 and TRBJ2-1; 14 bases fit TRBD2. CDR1 is SGHTA and CDR2 is FQGNSA in the germline V gene. The CDR3 consists of 16 residues. J gave up 3 bases and V 6 bases, and 4 bases lay outside the gene matches. CDR3 DNA sequence: TGTGCCAGCAGTCGGACTAGCGGGAGGAACTACAATGAGCAGTTCTTC. The encoded protein is CASSRTSGRNYNEQFF.

The chain carries TRBV7-9 and TRBJ1-6, with 7 bases identical to TRBD1. J gave up 10 bases and V 1 base, and 7 bases lay outside the gene matches. CDR1 and CDR2 (germline): SEHNR, FQNEAQ (reference sequence). This CDR3 contains 15 residues. The CDR3 is CASSLGQGGESPLHF. CDR3 nucleotides: TGTGCCAGCAGCTTAGGACAGGGCGGTGAATCACCCCTCCACTTT.

The chain employs TRBV2 and TRBJ1-5; 12 bases agree with TRBD1. Looked up from germline, CDR1 is SNHLY and CDR2 is FYNNEI. CDR3 length equals 17 residues. After removal of 6 bases from V and 1 base from J, the junction contained 7 bases not matched to a gene. CDR3 in DNA: TGTGCCAGCAGGGGGACAGGGGGCGTGGACAGCAATCAGCCCCAGCATTTT. Amino acid sequence: CASRGTGGVDSNQPQHF.

The rearrangement links TRBV18 to TRBJ1-5; 7 bases align to TRBD1. This CDR3 comprises 15 residues. Germline values: CDR1 KGHSH, CDR2 LQKENI. V shed 2 bases, J shed 4 bases, and the junction held 5 bases outside the gene matches. CDR3 sequence: CASSPTGTVNQPQHF. Here the CDR3 DNA reads TGTGCCAGCTCACCAACTGGGACAGTTAATCAGCCCCAGCATTTT.

The CDR3 reads CASSPVRQAEKDTQYF. CDR3 in DNA: TGTGCCAGCTCACCAGTCAGACAGGCGGAGAAAGATACGCAGTATTTT. This sequence joins TRBV18 and TRBJ2-3, with D possibly TRBD1 on 6 matching bases. The CDR3 sequence is 16 residues long. Germline V gene sequence: CDR1 KGHSH, CDR2 LQKENI. The V gene lost 2 bases and the J gene lost 5 bases, with 17 bases spanning the gap.

The V gene is TRBV19, the J gene TRBJ2-7; weak D call: TRBD2 (6 bases). The CDR3 totals 11 residues. Between the trimmed V and J ends, which lost 11 bases and 7 bases, there was a span of 15 bases. CDR1 is LNHDA and CDR2 is SQIVND in the germline V gene (reference sequence). The CDR3 DNA reads TGTGCCCAGAGGGACTCCTTGGAGCAGTACTTC. Amino acid sequence: CAQRDSLEQYF.

The chain links TRBV7-2 to TRBJ2-7, with no clear D. This CDR3 region has 12 residues. Germline V CDR1 and CDR2: SGHTA, FQGNSA. V was shortened by 5 bases and J by 2 bases, with 7 bases between the two germline ends. The CDR3 protein is CASSLVPYEQYF. The CDR3 DNA follows: TGTGCCAGCAGCCTCGTTCCCTACGAGCAGTACTTC. The whole variable domain, remainder taken from reference TRBV7-2 and TRBJ2-7, is GAGVSQSPSNKVTEKGKDVELRCDPISGHTALYWYRQSLGQGLEFLIYFQGNSAPDKSGLPSDRFSAERTGGSVSTLTIQRTQQEDSAVYLCASSLVPYEQYFGPGTRLTVT.

This clone occurred a few times. This chain joins TRBV2 and TRBJ1-2; 8 nucleotides match TRBD1. Losses at the gene ends were 6 bases for V and 1 base for J; bases not matched to a gene: 7. CDR1 and CDR2 from the germline V gene are SNHLY and FYNNEI. This CDR3 is built from 15 residues. CDR3 bases: TGTGCCAGCAGGAGGACAGGGCAATTTAACTATGGCTACACCTTC. Its translation: CASRRTGQFNYGYTF.

The chain has TRBV11-2 and TRBJ2-3, with D unclear. Trimming took 1 base from V and 1 from J, leaving 9 bases between them. This CDR3 has 15 residues. CDR1 is SGHAT, CDR2 FQNNGV, per germline. This CDR3 is CASSLVRLRTDTQYF. As DNA, the CDR3 is TGTGCCAGCAGCTTAGTAAGACTTCGCACAGATACGCAGTATTTT.